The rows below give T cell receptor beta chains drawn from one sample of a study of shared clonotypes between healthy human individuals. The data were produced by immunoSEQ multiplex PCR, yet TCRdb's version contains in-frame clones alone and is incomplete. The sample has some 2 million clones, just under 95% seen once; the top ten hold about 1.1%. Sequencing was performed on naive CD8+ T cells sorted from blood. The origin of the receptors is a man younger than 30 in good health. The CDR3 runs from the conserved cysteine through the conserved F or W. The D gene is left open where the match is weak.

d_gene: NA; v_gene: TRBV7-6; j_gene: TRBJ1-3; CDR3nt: TGTGCCAGCAGCACGGATGCAAGCTCTGGAAACACCATATATTTT; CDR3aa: CASSTDASSGNTIYF
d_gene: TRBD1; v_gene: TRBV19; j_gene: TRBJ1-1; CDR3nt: TGTGCCAGTAGTAAAGGGACAGGGGTAGTCACTGAAGCTTTCTTT; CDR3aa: CASSKGTGVVTEAFF
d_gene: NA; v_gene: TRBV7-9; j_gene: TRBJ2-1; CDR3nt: TGTGCCAGCAGCTTCCCCGTGGCGGATGAGCAGTTCTTC; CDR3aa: CASSFPVADEQFF
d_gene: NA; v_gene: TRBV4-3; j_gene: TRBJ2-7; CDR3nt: TGCGCCAGCAGCCAGGACGAGGGACGGCTCGAGCAGTACTTC; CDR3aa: CASSQDEGRLEQYF
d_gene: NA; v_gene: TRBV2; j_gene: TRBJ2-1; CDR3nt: TGTGCCAGCAGTGCCTCAAGGGTTAACTCCTACAATGAGCAGTTCTTC; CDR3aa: CASSASRVNSYNEQFF
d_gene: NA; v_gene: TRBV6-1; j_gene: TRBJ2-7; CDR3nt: TGTGCCAGCAGTGAAGTAGGGATCAGGGGAGGCTACGAGCAGTACTTC; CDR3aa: CASSEVGIRGGYEQYF
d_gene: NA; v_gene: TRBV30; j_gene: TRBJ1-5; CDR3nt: TGTGCCTGGAGTCAGGACTCAGACAATCAGCCCCAGCATTTT; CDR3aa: CAWSQDSDNQPQHF
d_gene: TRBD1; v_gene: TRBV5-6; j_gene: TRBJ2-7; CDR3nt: TGTGCCAGCAGCCCGAACCCCGGGACAGTCTACGAGCAGTACTTC; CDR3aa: CASSPNPGTVYEQYF
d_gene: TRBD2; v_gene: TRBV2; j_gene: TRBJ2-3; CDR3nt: TGTGCCAGCAACGGCGTAGCGGGAGGTTCAGATACGCAGTATTTT; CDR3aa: CASNGVAGGSDTQYF
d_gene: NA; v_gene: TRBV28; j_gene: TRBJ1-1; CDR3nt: TGTGCCAGCAACCCAGGGAGCACTGAAGCTTTCTTT; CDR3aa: CASNPGSTEAFF
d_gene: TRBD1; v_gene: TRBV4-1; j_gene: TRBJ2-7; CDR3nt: TGCGCCAGCAGCCAGGTTCTTGGGACAGACGGATTCTACGAGCAGTACTTC; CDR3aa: CASSQVLGTDGFYEQYF
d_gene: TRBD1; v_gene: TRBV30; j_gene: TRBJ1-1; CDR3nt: TGTGCCTGGAGTCCTGGGACAGGGAACACTGAAGCTTTCTTT; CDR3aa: CAWSPGTGNTEAFF
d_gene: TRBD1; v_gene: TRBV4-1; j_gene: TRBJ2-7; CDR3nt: TGCGCCAGCAGCGCCCGACAGGGAGACTACGAGCAGTACTTC; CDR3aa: CASSARQGDYEQYF
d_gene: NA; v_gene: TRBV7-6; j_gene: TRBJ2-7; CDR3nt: TGTGCCAGCAGCTTAGGTGGAGGGGCCTACGAGCAGTACTTC; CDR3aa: CASSLGGGAYEQYF
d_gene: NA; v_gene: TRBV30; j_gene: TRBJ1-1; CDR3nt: TGTGCCTGGAGTGTAGGAGGGGGCACTGAAGCTTTCTTT; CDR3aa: CAWSVGGGTEAFF
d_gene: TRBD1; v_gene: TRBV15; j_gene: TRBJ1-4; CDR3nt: TGTGCCACCAGCAGAGATCGGACAGGGGCAGGTGAAAAACTGTTTTTT; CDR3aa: CATSRDRTGAGEKLFF
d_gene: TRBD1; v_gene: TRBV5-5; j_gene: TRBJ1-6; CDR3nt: TGTGCCAGCAGCTTAGGGGGCGTGGGTAATTCACCCCTCCACTTT; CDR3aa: CASSLGGVGNSPLHF
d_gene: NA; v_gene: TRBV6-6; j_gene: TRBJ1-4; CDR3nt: TGTGCCAGCAGTTACTCTGTGGGCTTTAATGAAAAACTGTTTTTT; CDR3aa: CASSYSVGFNEKLFF
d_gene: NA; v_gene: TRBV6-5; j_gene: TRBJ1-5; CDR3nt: TGTGCCAGCAGTTACGGGGTAGGCGGCAATCAGCCCCAGCATTTT; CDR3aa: CASSYGVGGNQPQHF
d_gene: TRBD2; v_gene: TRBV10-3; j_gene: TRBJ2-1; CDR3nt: TGTGCCATCAGTAACCTAGCGGGAGTTATCAATGAGCAGTTCTTC; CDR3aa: CAISNLAGVINEQFF
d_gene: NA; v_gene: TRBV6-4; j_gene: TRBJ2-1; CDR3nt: TGTGCCAGCAGTGCCGGGGGCTATGAGCAGTTCTTC; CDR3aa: CASSAGGYEQFF
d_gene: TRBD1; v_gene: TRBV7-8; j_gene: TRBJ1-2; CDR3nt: TGTGCCAGCAGCTCGGGACAGGGGGACTATGGCTACACCTTC; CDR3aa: CASSSGQGDYGYTF
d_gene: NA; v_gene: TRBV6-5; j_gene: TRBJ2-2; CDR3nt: TGTGCCAGCAGAACGGTTTTCCCCTCCGGGGAGCTGTTTTTT; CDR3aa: CASRTVFPSGELFF
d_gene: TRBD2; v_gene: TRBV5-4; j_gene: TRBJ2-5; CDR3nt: TGTGCCAGCTCACTAGCGACGGAGACCCAGTACTTC; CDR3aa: CASSLATETQYF
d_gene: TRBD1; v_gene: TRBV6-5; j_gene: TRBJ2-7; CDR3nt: TGTGCCAGGACAGGGTTCTACGAGCAGTACTTC; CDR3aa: CARTGFYEQYF
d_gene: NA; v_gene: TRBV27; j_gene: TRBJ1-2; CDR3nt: TGTGCCAGCAGTTTCGACCACGGTAGAGGTGGCTACACCTTC; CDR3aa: CASSFDHGRGGYTF
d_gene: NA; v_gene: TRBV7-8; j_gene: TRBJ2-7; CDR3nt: TGTGCCAGCAGCTTAGGAGCGGGCCAATTCTACGAGCAGTACTTC; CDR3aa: CASSLGAGQFYEQYF